This TCR beta chain was identified in a study of blood T cell repertoires in COVID-19. In the study overall: Acute and convalescent COVID-19 specimens originated in the United States, Italy and Spain. T cells, B-cell-depleted T cells, or PBMCs provided the cDNA or gDNA that served as material.

Clones were sequenced by immunoSEQ multiplex PCR, and TCRdb holds only the in-frame ones, with some missing. The repertoire consists of tens of thousands of clones, with 70% to 85% occurring once and the leading ten covering approximately 1.9%. The sequence was collected from a woman between 55 and 75 years old with acute or convalescent COVID-19. Sequencing was performed on peripheral blood.

The CDR3 region is CASSLSLRGELFF. The DNA of the CDR3 is TGTGCCAGCAGTTTAAGTCTGCGGGGGGAGCTGTTTTTT. This rearrangement joins TRBV12-3 or TRBV12-4 to TRBJ2-2; D unclear. This CDR3 is 13 amino acids long. V was cut by 2 bases and J by 8 bases, with 9 bases left in between.